One sample yielded the 31 T cell receptor beta chains listed below, sequenced in a study of cytomegalovirus exposure and HLA in healthy donors. The PCR was carried out with 60 Vbeta primers and 13 Jbeta primers. Repertoires were generated with immunoSEQ multiplex PCR, while TCRdb's copy carries only in-frame clones and drops some. The sample comprises about 190,000 clones, roughly 81% of which are singletons, and approximately 3.1% rests with the top ten. The sequencing sample was made of PBMCs. Receptor source: a woman aged 25-40 years in good health and CMV-seropositive.

V is TRBV7-9 and J is TRBJ2-7; 14 positions match TRBD2. Germline assignment: CDR1 SEHNR and CDR2 FQNEAQ (reference sequence). The CDR3 runs 15 residues. After removal of 4 bases from V and 6 bases from J, the junction contained 5 bases not matched to a gene. CDR3 sequence (DNA): TGTGCCAGCAGCTCGGGACTAGCGGGAGTTAGCGAGCAGTACTTC. Translation: CASSSGLAGVSEQYF.

The chain combines TRBV7-9 with TRBJ2-1; TRBD2 matches 9 bases. CDR1 is SEHNR, CDR2 FQNEAQ, per germline (reference sequence). The ends lost 4 bases at V and 0 bases at J; junction bases unmatched: 7. The CDR3 sequence is 17 residues long. The chain's CDR3 is CASSSWTSASSYNEQFF. The CDR3, as DNA: TGTGCCAGCAGCTCATGGACTAGCGCGAGCTCCTACAATGAGCAGTTCTTC.

This clone has only a few counts. The chain carries TRBV7-2 and TRBJ1-3, with D perhaps TRBD1 (6 bases). Germline assignment: CDR1 SGHTA and CDR2 FQGNSA. The CDR3 totals 15 residues. V was clipped by 6 bases and J by 0 bases, with 12 bases between them. The CDR3 nucleotides are TGTGCCAGCAGTCGACAGGTGACCTCTGGAAACACCATATATTTT. It is translated as CASSRQVTSGNTIYF.

As for this clone: At one end, the junction sequence differs from germline, possibly due to a read error. The chain combines TRBV5-1 with TRBJ2-5; TRBD2 matches 12 bases. The CDR3 runs 18 residues. The germline V gene encodes CDR1 SGHRS and CDR2 YFSETQ. The chain's CDR3 is CASRVGSTSGSRGETRYF. The DNA for the CDR3 is TGCGCCAGCAGAGTGGGGTCGACTAGCGGGAGCCGAGGAGAGACCCGGTACTTC.

The table lists this clone with a count of one. V gene TRBV2 combines with J gene TRBJ1-1; D is possibly TRBD1 (5 bases). CDR3 size: 15 residues. In germline, CDR1 is SNHLY, CDR2 FYNNEI. V was shortened by 6 bases and J by 4 bases, with 18 bases between the two germline ends. The DNA of the CDR3 is TGTGCCAGCAGGGGGCTTGGGCCGGAGGGCACTGAAGCTTTCTTT. Translating gives CASRGLGPEGTEAFF.

The chain is built from TRBV11-2 and TRBJ2-1; TRBD2 is a possible D gene (6 bases). V shed 5 bases and J shed 1 base, with 15 bases lying between them. This CDR3 has 16 residues. Germline V gives CDR1 SGHAT, CDR2 FQNNGV. CDR3 residues: CASSKTGEASYNEQFF. For the CDR3, the DNA is TGTGCCAGCAGCAAGACGGGGGAGGCTTCCTACAATGAGCAGTTCTTC.

The chain employs TRBV5-4 and TRBJ1-1, with TRBD1 as a possible D gene (6 bases). The V end was cut by 4 bases, the J end by 0 bases, with 13 bases between. CDR3 length: 15 amino acids. The germline CDR1 and CDR2 sequences are SGHNT and YYREEE (reference sequence). The CDR3 DNA reads TGTGCCAGCAGCCAGCCGGGACAAATGAACACTGAAGCTTTCTTT. Its protein is CASSQPGQMNTEAFF.

The chain uses TRBV28 and TRBJ2-7, with 12 bases fitting TRBD2. J was trimmed by 4 bases and V by 2 bases; bases with no gene match: 12. Germline-derived CDR1 and CDR2 are MDHEN and SYDVKM. CDR3 length equals 18 residues. The CDR3, as DNA: TGTGCCAGCAGTTTAGAGCTGCGACTAGCGGGAGCGTCGTACGAGCAGTACTTC. Its translation: CASSLELRLAGASYEQYF.

The rearrangement links TRBV5-6 to TRBJ2-3, with 9 nucleotides matching TRBD2. The V gene's germline CDR1 is SGHDT and CDR2 YYEEEE. The CDR3 loop spans 16 amino acids. The ends lost 1 base at V and 4 bases at J; junction bases unmatched: 7. CDR3 DNA sequence: TGTGCCAGCAGCTTGAGCGCGGGAGGGTTCCCAGATACGCAGTATTTT. Its translation: CASSLSAGGFPDTQYF. The variable domain in full, completed from reference TRBV5-6 and TRBJ2-3, reads DAGVTQSPTHLIKTRGQQVTLRCSPKSGHDTVSWYQQALGQGPQFIFQYYEEEERQRGNFPDRFSGHQFPNYSSELNVNALLLGDSALYLCASSLSAGGFPDTQYFGPGTRLTVL.

This rearrangement joins TRBV6-5 to TRBJ1-1; 7 nucleotides line up with TRBD1. V lost 6 bases, J lost 1 base, and 5 bases stayed unmatched. CDR3 length: 14 amino acids. The V gene's germline CDR1 is MNHEY and CDR2 SVGAGI. The CDR3 here is CASSPGTANTEAFF. The CDR3 DNA reads TGTGCCAGCAGCCCCGGGACAGCGAACACTGAAGCTTTCTTT.

The V call is TRBV7-9, the J call TRBJ2-7; D is possibly TRBD2 (6 bases). The ends were cut back, 9 bases at V and 6 bases at J, with 12 bases in the middle. This CDR3 has 11 residues. CDR1 is SEHNR and CDR2 is FQNEAQ in the germline V gene (reference sequence). The CDR3 protein is CASHLASEQYF. The CDR3 nucleotides are TGTGCCAGTCATCTAGCGTCCGAGCAGTACTTC.

The rearrangement links TRBV11-2 to TRBJ2-7, with TRBD2 matching over 12 bases. The CDR3 loop spans 16 amino acids. J lost 0 bases, V lost 5 bases, and 5 bases had no gene match. Germline CDR1 SGHAT, CDR2 FQNNGV. The CDR3 nucleotides are TGTGCCAGCAGCCCTCCGACTAGCGGGAGCTCCTACGAGCAGTACTTC. This encodes CASSPPTSGSSYEQYF. The full variable domain, its missing parts supplied by reference TRBV11-2 and TRBJ2-7, is EAGVAQSPRYKIIEKRQSVAFWCNPISGHATLYWYQQILGQGPKLLIQFQNNGVVDDSQLPKDRFSAERLKGVDSTLKIQPAKLEDSAVYLCASSPPTSGSSYEQYFGPGTRLTVT.

J is TRBJ2-6 and V is TRBV28; 10 bases fit TRBD2. From germline, CDR1 is MDHEN and CDR2 SYDVKM. Trimming took 7 bases from V and 4 from J; bases not matched to a gene: 4. CDR3 length: 15 amino acids. In DNA form, the CDR3 reads TGTGCCAGCACGCTAGCGGGAGCCGGGGCCAACGTCCTGACTTTC. This gives the protein CASTLAGAGANVLTF.

This clone came up a few times. This chain connects TRBV27 to TRBJ1-6, with D hard to call. The CDR3 consists of 15 residues. Per germline, CDR1 MNHEY and CDR2 SMNVEV (reference sequence). V lost 8 bases and J lost 0, with 11 bases in between. The CDR3 spells CASRERSSYNSPLHF. The CDR3 coding sequence is TGTGCCAGCCGGGAGAGGAGCTCCTATAATTCACCCCTCCACTTT.

V is TRBV5-4 and J is TRBJ2-7; 11 positions agree with TRBD2. The V gene's germline CDR1 is SGHNT and CDR2 YYREEE (reference sequence). CDR3 size: 13 residues. J gave up 6 bases and V 4 bases, and 3 bases lay outside the gene matches. For the CDR3, the DNA is TGTGCCAGCAGCGCTGGACTAGCGGGCGAGCAGTACTTC. Protein product: CASSAGLAGEQYF.

The rearrangement links TRBV28 to TRBJ1-5; D is perhaps TRBD1 (6 bases). The CDR3 contains 17 residues. Germline V lookup: CDR1 MDHEN, CDR2 SYDVKM. The V gene lost 6 bases and the J gene lost 3 bases, with 21 bases spanning the gap. The CDR3 DNA is TGTGCCAGCAGCCGGGGACGGCCGACAGGTATCAATCAGCCCCAGCATTTT. Translation gives CASSRGRPTGINQPQHF.

This clone has a single count. V is TRBV19 and J is TRBJ1-1; TRBD1 matches at 8 bases. Germline-derived CDR1 and CDR2 are LNHDA and SQIVND (reference sequence). J was trimmed by 3 bases and V by 5 bases; bases with no gene match: 8. The CDR3 has 15 residues. The CDR3 region has the DNA TGTGCCAGTAGTGCAGACAGGGGCTGGGACACTGAAGCTTTCTTT. Protein sequence: CASSADRGWDTEAFF.

This clone showed up just a few times. This rearrangement joins TRBV29-1 to TRBJ2-7, with 12 bases matching TRBD1. CDR3 size: 14 residues. Germline V gene data show CDR1 as SQVTM and CDR2 as ANQGSEA. The trim removed 5 bases at V and 2 bases at J, leaving 4 bases unmatched. CDR3 nucleotides: TGCAGCGTTACACGGGACAGGGGGCCCTACGAGCAGTACTTC. This sequence encodes CSVTRDRGPYEQYF.

V gene TRBV5-4 combines with J gene TRBJ1-1; D may be TRBD1 (5 bases). V was trimmed by 1 base and J by 9 bases, leaving 10 bases between them. The germline V gene has CDR1 SGHNT and CDR2 YYREEE (reference sequence). The CDR3 spans 12 residues. This CDR3 is CASSLSGGKAFF. The CDR3 DNA follows: TGTGCCAGCAGCTTGTCGGGGGGTAAAGCTTTCTTT. The whole variable domain, filled in from reference TRBV5-4 and TRBJ1-1, reads ETGVTQSPTHLIKTRGQQVTLRCSSQSGHNTVSWYQQALGQGPQFIFQYYREEENGRGNFPPRFSGLQFPNYSSELNVNALELDDSALYLCASSLSGGKAFFGQGTRLTVV.

The CDR3 loop reads CASSLVGSGYTF. The CDR3 DNA sequence: TGTGCCAGCAGCTTAGTCGGGTCTGGCTACACCTTC. The V and J genes are TRBV11-2 and TRBJ1-2, with unresolved D. The germline V gene has CDR1 SGHAT and CDR2 FQNNGV. V shed 1 base and J shed 7 bases, with 7 bases lying between them. The CDR3 is 12 amino acids.

The sample holds one count of this clone. The chain uses TRBV15 and TRBJ2-1, with 13 bases fitting TRBD2. The trim removed 1 base at V and 6 bases at J, leaving 9 bases unmatched. Looked up from germline, CDR1 is LNHNV and CDR2 is YYDKDF (reference sequence). The CDR3 is made up of 18 amino acids. The chain's CDR3 is CATSRARRLAGGGNEQFF. The CDR3 bases are TGTGCCACCAGCAGAGCCAGGAGACTAGCGGGAGGAGGCAATGAGCAGTTCTTC.

This clone was seen a few times. The chain couples TRBV28 to TRBJ2-5, with a tentative D call TRBD1 (6 bases). The CDR3 is 12 residues long. V dropped 1 base and J dropped 11 bases, with 11 bases sitting between them. Germline assignment: CDR1 MDHEN and CDR2 SYDVKM. The CDR3 coding sequence is TGTGCCAGCAGTTTATTACAGGGCCCACAGTACTTC. Its protein is CASSLLQGPQYF. Using reference TRBV28 and TRBJ2-5 for the parts outside the CDR3, the full variable domain is DVKVTQSSRYLVKRTGEKVFLECVQDMDHENMFWYRQDPGLGLRLIYFSYDVKMKEKGDIPEGYSVSREKKERFSLILESASTNQTSMYLCASSLLQGPQYFGPGTRLLVL.

The V and J genes are TRBV27 and TRBJ2-1, with D possibly TRBD1 on 5 matching bases. This CDR3 comprises 14 residues. Germline V gene lookup returns CDR1 MNHEY and CDR2 SMNVEV (reference sequence). Trimming took off 5 bases at V and 2 bases at J, with 10 bases between the two ends. For the CDR3, the DNA is TGTGCCAGCAGTGTAAGGGGAACCTACAATGAGCAGTTCTTC. Translating it yields CASSVRGTYNEQFF.

The chain recombines TRBV7-9 with TRBJ1-1; D is unclear. Germline assignment: CDR1 SEHNR and CDR2 FQNEAQ (reference sequence). V lost 1 base to trimming and J lost 4 bases, with 10 bases between them. The CDR3 covers 14 residues. CDR3 amino acids: CASSLGREGTEAFF. CDR3 nucleotides: TGTGCCAGCAGCTTAGGTCGGGAGGGCACTGAAGCTTTCTTT. Full variable domain (remainder filled in from reference TRBV7-9 and TRBJ1-1): DTGVSQNPRHKITKRGQNVTFRCDPISEHNRLYWYRQTLGQGPEFLTYFQNEAQLEKSRLLSDRFSAERPKGSFSTLEIQRTEQGDSAMYLCASSLGREGTEAFFGQGTRLTVV.

V gene TRBV5-1 combines with J gene TRBJ1-1, with D maybe TRBD1 (5 bases). The CDR3 is 16 residues long. Germline values: CDR1 SGHRS, CDR2 YFSETQ. With 5 bases removed from V and 0 bases from J, the gap between germline ends came to 17 bases. This CDR3 reads CASRLDNRYLNTEAFF. The CDR3 nucleotides are TGCGCCAGCAGACTGGACAACCGCTACCTGAACACTGAAGCTTTCTTT.

The chain joins TRBV10-1 to TRBJ1-5; 11 bases are shared with TRBD1. Germline loops: CDR1 WNHNN, CDR2 SYGVQD (reference sequence). Unmatched junction bases numbered 7, after V lost 6 bases and J lost 6 bases. This CDR3 has 15 amino acids. The chain's CDR3 is CASSSGTGGGQPQHF. The CDR3 DNA reads as TGCGCCAGCAGCTCCGGGACAGGGGGTGGTCAGCCCCAGCATTTT.

The J gene is TRBJ2-7, the V gene TRBV29-1; weak D call: TRBD2 (6 bases). Per the germline V gene, CDR1 is SQVTM and CDR2 is ANQGSEA. Trimming removed 4 bases from V and 5 bases from J, with 9 bases in between. The CDR3 length is 11 residues. CDR3 nucleotides: TGCAGCGTTGGTACGGGAGACGAGCAGTACTTC. Its protein product is CSVGTGDEQYF.

For the CDR3, the DNA is TGCGCCAGTGCGACAGACCCGAACACTGAAGCTTTCTTT. Amino acid sequence: CASATDPNTEAFF. J is TRBJ1-1 and V is TRBV5-1; D is possibly TRBD1 (5 bases). The germline V gene encodes CDR1 SGHRS and CDR2 YFSETQ. This CDR3 has 13 amino acids. Trimming stripped 8 bases from V and 1 base from J, with 12 bases between.

This clone showed up just a few times. This rearrangement joins TRBV5-1 to TRBJ1-1, with TRBD1 matching 11 bases. Germline CDR1 and CDR2: SGHRS and YFSETQ. CDR3 length equals 15 residues. V gave up 7 bases and J gave up 4 bases; unmatched junction bases: 9. In DNA form, the CDR3 reads TGCGCCAGCGCCGGGACAGGGGGATCGAGCACTGAAGCTTTCTTT. Its translation is CASAGTGGSSTEAFF.

The chain employs TRBV6-5 and TRBJ2-7, with D perhaps TRBD1 (5 bases). The CDR3 extends over 14 amino acids. Germline V gene sequence: CDR1 MNHEY, CDR2 SVGAGI. Trimming took 2 bases from V and 0 from J, leaving 8 bases between them. As DNA, the CDR3 is TGTGCCAGCAGTTACACAGGCGGCTCCTACGAGCAGTACTTC. Translation: CASSYTGGSYEQYF.

The chain links TRBV10-1 to TRBJ2-7; 10 nucleotides agree with TRBD1. V gave up 4 bases and J gave up 2 bases; unmatched junction bases: 5. Germline CDR1 WNHNN, CDR2 SYGVQD (reference sequence). The CDR3 runs to 15 residues. As DNA, the CDR3 is TGCGCCAGCAGTGGTACGGACAGGGGGACCTACGAGCAGTACTTC. The encoded protein is CASSGTDRGTYEQYF.